This T cell receptor beta chain was retrieved from a study of blood T cells in healthy people across ages. To note about this clonotype: Its specificity is not known.

CDR1 is MNHEY and CDR2 is SVGAGI in the germline V gene. The CDR3 totals 12 residues. The ends were cut back, 6 bases at V and 8 bases at J, with 13 bases in the middle. With a J-beta primer mix and a sample-barcoded 5' primer, a second PCR ran about 6 to 11 cycles. MiXCR, applied by TCRdb to the 5' RACE reads, yields one record per CDR3 protein. The sample shows over 1,500,000 distinct CDR3 sequences, 40% to 55% of them seen only once. Broader study findings: Diversity estimated from one million T cells was considered an underestimate. Compared with aged donors, long-lived donors showed fewer expanded clones, suggesting selection.

Healthy Russian Caucasian donors spanned ages roughly 6 to 90 years. Sequenced sample: blood. V gene TRBV6-5 combines with J gene TRBJ1-2; perhaps TRBD1 as D (6 bases). This sequence was found in a woman aged 35 to 49 in good health. The CDR3 is CASRRDIHGYTF. CDR3 coding DNA: TGTGCCAGCAGAAGGGACATACACGGCTACACCTTC.